These 10 T cell receptor beta chains originate from one sample sequenced in a study of glioma-infiltrating T cells. TCR alpha and beta CDR3 regions were amplified from RNA using iRepertoire nested multiplex PCR. Each CDR3 protein is one row after TCRdb ran MiXCR on the multiplex PCR reads. This sample has roughly 20,000 distinct CDR3 sequences, with under 30% found just once. Material: glioma tissue, nonneoplastic brain tissue, or PBMCs (not recorded which). These receptors all stem from a human donor with low-grade glioma or glioblastoma, undergoing nonglioma brain surgery, or in good health (not recorded which).

The sample holds many counts of this clonotype. The chain couples TRBV20-1 to TRBJ2-7; no reliable D call. Germline V gene lookup returns CDR1 DFQATT and CDR2 SNEGSKA (reference sequence). V lost 2 bases, J lost 2 bases, and 7 bases lay in between. The CDR3 contains 12 residues. CDR3 bases: TGCAGTGCTAGAAGTCAGGCCTACGAGCAGTACTTC. It codes for CSARSQAYEQYF.

This clonotype has just a few counts. This chain links TRBV12-5 with TRBJ2-1; TRBD1 might be the D (5 bases). The CDR3 runs 14 residues. The V gene's germline CDR1 is LGHNT and CDR2 FRNRAP. The V gene lost 1 base and the J gene lost 1 base, with 5 bases spanning the gap. The CDR3 is CASGLEGSYNEQFF. The CDR3 DNA reads as TGTGCTAGTGGTTTGGAGGGGTCCTACAATGAGCAGTTCTTC. The full variable domain, completed using reference TRBV12-5 and TRBJ2-1, is DARVTQTPRHKVTEMGQEVTMRCQPILGHNTVFWYRQTMMQGLELLAYFRNRAPLDDSGMPKDRFSAEMPDATLATLKIQPSEPRDSAVYFCASGLEGSYNEQFFGPGTRLTVL.

In this sample, this clonotype turned up many times. This chain joins TRBV12-3 or TRBV12-4 and TRBJ2-1; D could derive from TRBD1 or TRBD2 (5 bases each). V lost 4 bases and J 5 bases, leaving 12 bases between the germline ends. This CDR3 spans 14 amino acids. CDR3 amino acids: CASSSGQGDNEQFF. DNA of the CDR3: TGTGCCAGCAGTTCGGGGCAGGGAGACAATGAGCAGTTCTTC.

The chain employs TRBV11-1 and TRBJ2-7; the D is unclear. Trimming pared 6 bases from V and 3 bases from J, leaving 12 bases between. There are 13 residues in the CDR3. Germline V gene data show CDR1 as SGHAT and CDR2 as FQDESV (reference sequence). CDR3 sequence reads: CASSRGRHYEQYF. CDR3 DNA sequence: TGTGCCAGCAGTCGCGGCCGGCACTACGAGCAGTACTTC. Together with reference TRBV11-1 and TRBJ2-7, the CDR3 gives the full variable domain: EAEVAQSPRYKITEKSQAVAFWCDPISGHATLYWYRQILGQGPELLVQFQDESVVDDSQLPKDRFSAERLKGVDSTLKIQPAELGDSAMYLCASSRGRHYEQYFGPGTRLTVT.

This clonotype was counted ten times or more. The chain employs TRBV7-2 and TRBJ2-3; the D gene is possibly TRBD1 (5 bases). The CDR3 covers 12 residues. CDR1 is SGHTA and CDR2 is FQGNSA in the germline V gene. The V end lost 4 bases, the J end lost 8 bases, and 10 bases lay between the germline ends. CDR3 sequence: CASSSTQATQYF. CDR3 DNA sequence: TGTGCCAGCAGCTCTACACAGGCTACGCAGTATTTT.

In this sample, this clonotype turned up many times. The rearrangement joins TRBV28 to TRBJ1-3; D may be TRBD1 (6 bases). The CDR3 extends over 15 amino acids. The V and J ends lost 5 bases and 9 bases respectively, with 20 bases between them. Germline CDR1 and CDR2: MDHEN and SYDVKM. In DNA, the CDR3 is TGTGCCAGCAGTCTAGGTGGCGCTGGAGGGGGCACCATATATTTT. This translates into CASSLGGAGGGTIYF.

This clonotype was observed many times. V gene TRBV20-1 combines with J gene TRBJ1-1; 12 nucleotides agree with TRBD1. The germline V gene encodes CDR1 DFQATT and CDR2 SNEGSKA (reference sequence). This CDR3 has 15 residues. V gave up 5 bases and J gave up 13 bases; unmatched junction bases: 17. In DNA, the CDR3 is TGCAGTGCTTCCCACCCGGGACAGGGGGCGCAAAGATTTTTCTTT. It encodes CSASHPGQGAQRFFF.

This clonotype was found many times. The V and J genes are TRBV7-9 and TRBJ1-1; D perhaps matches TRBD1 (6 bases). The CDR3 covers 13 residues. From germline, CDR1 is SEHNR and CDR2 FQNEAQ (reference sequence). The V end was cut by 5 bases, the J end by 4 bases, with 11 bases between. CDR3 sequence reads: CASSQRGSTEAFF. The CDR3 DNA follows: TGTGCCAGCAGCCAAAGGGGGTCCACTGAAGCTTTCTTT.

This clonotype was observed at least ten times. One end of the junction does not line up with germline, which may come from a read error. V and J are TRBV7-2 and TRBJ1-1; D may be TRBD1 (5 bases). The CDR3 has 12 residues. Looked up from germline, CDR1 is SGHTA and CDR2 is FQGNSA. CDR3: CASNLDSTVAFF. As DNA, the CDR3 is TGTGCCAGCAACTTAGACAGCACTGTAGCTTTCTTT.

The chain combines TRBV4-1 with TRBJ2-3; the match to TRBD2 covers 8 bases. The CDR3 is 16 residues long. J was trimmed by 2 bases and V by 3 bases; bases with no gene match: 7. Germline CDR1 and CDR2: MGHRA and YSYEKL. CDR3: CASSQGSGVITDTQYF. DNA of the CDR3: TGCGCCAGCAGCCAGGGTAGCGGGGTAATCACAGATACGCAGTATTTT.